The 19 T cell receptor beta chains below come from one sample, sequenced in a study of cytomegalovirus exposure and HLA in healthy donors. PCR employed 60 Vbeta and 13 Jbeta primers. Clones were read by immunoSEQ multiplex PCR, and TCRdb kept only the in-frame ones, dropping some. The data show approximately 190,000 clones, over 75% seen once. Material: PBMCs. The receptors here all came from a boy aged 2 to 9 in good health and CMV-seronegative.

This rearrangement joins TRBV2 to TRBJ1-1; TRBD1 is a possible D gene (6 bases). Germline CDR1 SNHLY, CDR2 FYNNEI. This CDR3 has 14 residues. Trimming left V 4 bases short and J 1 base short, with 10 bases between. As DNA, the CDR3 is TGTGCCAGCAGTGGGACAGTAGGGAACACTGAAGCTTTCTTT. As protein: CASSGTVGNTEAFF.

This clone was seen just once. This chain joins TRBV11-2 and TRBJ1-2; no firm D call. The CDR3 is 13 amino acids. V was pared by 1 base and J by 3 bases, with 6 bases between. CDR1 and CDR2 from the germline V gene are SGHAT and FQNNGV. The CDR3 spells CASSLGADYGYTF. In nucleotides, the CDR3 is TGTGCCAGCAGCTTAGGGGCCGACTATGGCTACACCTTC.

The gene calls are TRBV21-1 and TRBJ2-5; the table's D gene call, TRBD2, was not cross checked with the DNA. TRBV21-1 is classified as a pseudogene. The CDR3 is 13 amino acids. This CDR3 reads CASSKAAPETQYF. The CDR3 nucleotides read TGTGCCAGCAGCAAAGCAGCCCCAGAGACCCAGTACTTC.

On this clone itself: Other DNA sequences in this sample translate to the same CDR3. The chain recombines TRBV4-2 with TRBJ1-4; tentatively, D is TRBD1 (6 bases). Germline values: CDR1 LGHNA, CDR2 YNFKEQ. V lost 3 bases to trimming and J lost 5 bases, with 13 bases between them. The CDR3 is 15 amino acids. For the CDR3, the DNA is TGTGCCAGCAGCCAGGATTGGACAGACAATGAAAAACTGTTTTTT. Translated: CASSQDWTDNEKLFF.

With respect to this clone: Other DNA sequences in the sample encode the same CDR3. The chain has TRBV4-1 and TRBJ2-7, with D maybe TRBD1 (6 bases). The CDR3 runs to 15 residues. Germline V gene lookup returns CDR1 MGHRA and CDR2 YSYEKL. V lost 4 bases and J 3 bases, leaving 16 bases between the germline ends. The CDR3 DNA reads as TGCGCCAGCAGCCTTGGGACAAACTTTCTCTACGAGCAGTACTTC. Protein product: CASSLGTNFLYEQYF.

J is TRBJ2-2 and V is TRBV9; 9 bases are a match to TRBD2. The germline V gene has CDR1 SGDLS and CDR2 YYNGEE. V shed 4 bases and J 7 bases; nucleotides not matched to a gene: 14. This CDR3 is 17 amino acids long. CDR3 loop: CASSPRVGGGAGGELFF. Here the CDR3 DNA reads TGTGCCAGCAGCCCTCGTGTCGGCGGGGGGGCCGGCGGGGAGCTGTTTTTT.

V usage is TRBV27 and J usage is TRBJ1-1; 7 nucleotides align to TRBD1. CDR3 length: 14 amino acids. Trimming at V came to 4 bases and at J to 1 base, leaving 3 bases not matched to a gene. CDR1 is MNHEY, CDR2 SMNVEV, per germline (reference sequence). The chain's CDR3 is CASSYRGGNTEAFF. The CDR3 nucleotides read TGTGCCAGCAGTTACAGGGGAGGGAACACTGAAGCTTTCTTT.

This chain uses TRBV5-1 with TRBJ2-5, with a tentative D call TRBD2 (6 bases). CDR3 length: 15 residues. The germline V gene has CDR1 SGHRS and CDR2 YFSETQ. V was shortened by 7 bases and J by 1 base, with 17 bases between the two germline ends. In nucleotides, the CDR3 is TGCGCCAGCCTCTCCGGGGGTAGCGGCCAAGAGACCCAGTACTTC. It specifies CASLSGGSGQETQYF.

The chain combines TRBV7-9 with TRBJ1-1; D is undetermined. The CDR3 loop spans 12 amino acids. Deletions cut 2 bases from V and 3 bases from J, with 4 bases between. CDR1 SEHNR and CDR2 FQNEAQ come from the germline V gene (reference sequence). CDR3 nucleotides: TGTGCCAGCAGCTTACCTGACACTGAAGCTTTCTTT. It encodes CASSLPDTEAFF.

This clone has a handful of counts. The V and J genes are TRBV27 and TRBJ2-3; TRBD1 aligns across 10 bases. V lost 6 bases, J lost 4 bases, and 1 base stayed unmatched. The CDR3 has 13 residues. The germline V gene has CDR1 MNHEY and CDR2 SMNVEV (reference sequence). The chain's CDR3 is CASRGTGADTQYF. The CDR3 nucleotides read TGTGCCAGCAGAGGGACAGGGGCAGATACGCAGTATTTT.

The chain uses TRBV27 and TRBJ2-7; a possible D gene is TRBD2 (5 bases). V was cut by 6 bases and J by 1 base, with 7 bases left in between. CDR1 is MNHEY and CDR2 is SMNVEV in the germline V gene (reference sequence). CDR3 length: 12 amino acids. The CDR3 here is CASRTGSYEQYF. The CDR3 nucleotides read TGTGCCAGCAGGACGGGATCCTACGAGCAGTACTTC.

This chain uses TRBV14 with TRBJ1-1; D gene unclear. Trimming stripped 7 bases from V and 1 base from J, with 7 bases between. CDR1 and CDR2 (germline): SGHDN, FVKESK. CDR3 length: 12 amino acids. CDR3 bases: TGTGCCAGCAACCCGGGGAACACTGAAGCTTTCTTT. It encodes CASNPGNTEAFF.

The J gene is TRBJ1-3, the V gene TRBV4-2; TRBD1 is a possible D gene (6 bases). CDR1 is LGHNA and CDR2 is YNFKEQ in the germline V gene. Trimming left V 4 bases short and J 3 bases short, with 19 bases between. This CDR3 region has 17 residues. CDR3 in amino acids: CASSRDNTGLGGNTIYF. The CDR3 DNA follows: TGTGCCAGCAGCCGAGACAATACAGGGTTGGGTGGAAACACCATATATTTT.

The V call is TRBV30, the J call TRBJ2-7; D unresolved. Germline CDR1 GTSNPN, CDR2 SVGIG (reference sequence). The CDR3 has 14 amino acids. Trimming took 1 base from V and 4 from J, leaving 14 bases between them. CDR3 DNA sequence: TGTGCCTGGAGTGGAGGCAGTCTCCGATACGAGCAGTACTTC. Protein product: CAWSGGSLRYEQYF.

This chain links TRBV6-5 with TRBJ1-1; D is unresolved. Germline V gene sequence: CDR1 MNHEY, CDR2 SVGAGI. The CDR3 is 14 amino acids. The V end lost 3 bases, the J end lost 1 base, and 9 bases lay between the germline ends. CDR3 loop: CASSYCSANTEAFF. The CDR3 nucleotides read TGTGCCAGCAGTTATTGTAGTGCGAACACTGAAGCTTTCTTT.

The CDR3 sequence: CASSLLPDTKETQYF. CDR3 bases: TGTGCCAGCAGCTTGCTCCCTGACACCAAAGAGACCCAGTACTTC. The chain carries TRBV5-4 and TRBJ2-5; D gene ambiguous. Trimming cost V 1 base and J 3 bases, with 13 bases left between them. The CDR3 is made up of 15 amino acids. CDR1 SGHNT and CDR2 YYREEE come from the germline V gene (reference sequence).

The CDR3 here is CASSLFLAGVTGELFF. DNA of the CDR3: TGTGCCAGCAGCTTGTTCCTAGCGGGGGTCACCGGGGAGCTGTTTTTT. The chain has TRBV5-6 and TRBJ2-2; 10 bases match TRBD2. The length of the CDR3 is 16 residues. J lost 4 bases, V lost 1 base, and 4 bases had no gene match. Germline lookup yields CDR1 SGHDT and CDR2 YYEEEE.

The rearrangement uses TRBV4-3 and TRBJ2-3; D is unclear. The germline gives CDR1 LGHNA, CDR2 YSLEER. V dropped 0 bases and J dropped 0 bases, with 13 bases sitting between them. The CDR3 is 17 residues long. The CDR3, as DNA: TGCGCCAGCAGCCAAGATACGAGGCAAACTAGCACAGATACGCAGTATTTT. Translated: CASSQDTRQTSTDTQYF.

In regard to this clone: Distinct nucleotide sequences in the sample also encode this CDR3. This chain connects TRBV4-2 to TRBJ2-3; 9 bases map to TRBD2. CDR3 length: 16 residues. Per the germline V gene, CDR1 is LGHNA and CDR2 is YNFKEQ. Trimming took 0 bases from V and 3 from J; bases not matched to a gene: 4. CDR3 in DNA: TGTGCCAGCAGCCAAGATCGCGGGGGGGCGACAGATACGCAGTATTTT. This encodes CASSQDRGGATDTQYF.